This T cell receptor beta chain derives from a study of blood T cell repertoires in COVID-19. Study details: COVID-19 samples, acute and convalescent, were from the United States, Italy and Spain. From T cells, B-cell-depleted T cells, or PBMCs came the material, which was cDNA or gDNA.

Trimming took off 10 bases at V and 4 bases at J, with 16 bases between the two ends. The CDR3 totals 13 residues. The germline V gene encodes CDR1 MDHEN and CDR2 SYDVKM. In the authors' workflow: It was from reference gene primer amplification that nucleated cell counts were estimated. The protocol was immunoSEQ multiplex PCR, while the TCRdb copy is restricted to in-frame clones and leaves out a portion. That table is the source of V, J and clone size, and D and trimming were worked out from the DNA. In the table there are under 85,000 clones, over 75% of which are singletons. The TCR comes from a man in his 70s with acute or convalescent COVID-19. Sequencing was carried out using peripheral blood. The chain links TRBV28 to TRBJ1-2, with TRBD1 as a possible D gene (5 bases). The DNA for the CDR3 is TGTGCCATCGGATCAGGGTTTCGCTATGGCTACACCTTC. Translated: CAIGSGFRYGYTF.